The sequence of this T cell receptor beta chain was determined in a study of cytotoxic CD8 clonotypes in ibrutinib-treated CLL. Measured with immunoSEQ multiplex PCR; TCRdb has only the in-frame clones, and not every one. Altogether approximately 210,000 clones are present, around 72% being singletons, with the ten largest covering about an eighth. From germline, CDR1 is SQVTM and CDR2 ANQGSEA. V gave up 7 bases and J gave up 3 bases, with 9 bases separating them. The CDR3 loop spans 12 amino acids. This specimen consisted of PBMCs, obtained after 24 months of ibrutinib treatment. The TCR comes from a human donor with chronic lymphocytic leukemia. The chain recombines TRBV29-1 with TRBJ2-2, with D hard to call. The CDR3 here is CSATAHTGELFF. CDR3 sequence (DNA): TGCAGCGCTACGGCCCACACCGGGGAGCTGTTTTTT.